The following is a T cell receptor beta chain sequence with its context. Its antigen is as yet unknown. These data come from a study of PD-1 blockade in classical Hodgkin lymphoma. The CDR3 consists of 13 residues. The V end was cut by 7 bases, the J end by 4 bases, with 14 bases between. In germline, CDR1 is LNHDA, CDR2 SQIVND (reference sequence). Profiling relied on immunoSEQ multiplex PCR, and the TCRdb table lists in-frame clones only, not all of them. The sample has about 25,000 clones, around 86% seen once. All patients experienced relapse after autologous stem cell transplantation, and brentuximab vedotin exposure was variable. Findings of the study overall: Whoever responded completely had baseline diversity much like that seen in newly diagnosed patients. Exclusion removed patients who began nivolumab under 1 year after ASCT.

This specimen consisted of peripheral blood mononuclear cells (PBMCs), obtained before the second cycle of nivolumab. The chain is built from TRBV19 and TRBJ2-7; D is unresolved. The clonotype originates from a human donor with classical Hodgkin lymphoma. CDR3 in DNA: TGTGCCAGTACCTCTGGTGCCGCTTACGAGCAGTACTTC. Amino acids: CASTSGAAYEQYF.